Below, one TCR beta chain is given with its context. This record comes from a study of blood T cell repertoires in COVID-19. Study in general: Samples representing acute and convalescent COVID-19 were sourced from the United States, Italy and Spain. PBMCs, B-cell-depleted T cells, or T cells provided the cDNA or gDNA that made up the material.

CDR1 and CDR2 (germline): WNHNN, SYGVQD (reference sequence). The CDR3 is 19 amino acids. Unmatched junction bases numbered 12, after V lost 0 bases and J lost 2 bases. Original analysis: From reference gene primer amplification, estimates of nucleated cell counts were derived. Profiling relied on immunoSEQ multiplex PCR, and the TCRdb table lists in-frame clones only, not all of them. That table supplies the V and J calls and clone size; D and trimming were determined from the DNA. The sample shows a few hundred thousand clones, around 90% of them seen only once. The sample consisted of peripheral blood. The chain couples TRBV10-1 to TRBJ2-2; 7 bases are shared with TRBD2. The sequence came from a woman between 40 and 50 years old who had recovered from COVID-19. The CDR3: CASSESKTGRGSNTGELFF. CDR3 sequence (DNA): TGCGCCAGCAGTGAGTCCAAAACGGGGAGGGGATCTAACACCGGGGAGCTGTTTTTT.